Listed below are T cell receptor beta chains from one sample, sequenced in a study of OX40 agonist ivuxolimab in advanced cancers. The repertoire was sequenced with immunoSEQ multiplex PCR; TCRdb's copy has only in-frame clones and lacks some. The sample has 35,000 to 50,000 clones, around 90% seen once. Sequenced here: CD4+ or CD8+ T cells sorted from blood, sampled in a trial of the OX40 agonist ivuxolimab. The receptors shown here come from an adult with an advanced solid tumor such as melanoma, head and neck, liver or kidney cancer. Both conserved end residues are part of each CDR3. A D gene is named only where the DNA matches it firmly. Clone size appears in some rows only: once, few, many, or a class for an expanded clone.

TRBJ2-5	.	TRBV19	.	CASSDQETQYF	TGTGCCAGTAGTGACCAAGAGACCCAGTACTTC
TRBJ2-7	.	TRBV4-3	.	CASSPVGRTYEQYF	TGCGCCAGCAGCCCAGTGGGCAGGACTTACGAGCAGTACTTC
TRBJ2-2	TRBD1	TRBV27	.	CASRAGGDAGELFF	TGTGCCAGCAGGGCAGGGGGCGATGCCGGGGAGCTGTTTTTT
TRBJ2-3	.	TRBV11-2	.	CASSPPSVTDTQYF	TGTGCCAGCAGCCCCCCGTCGGTGACAGATACGCAGTATTTT
TRBJ1-5	.	TRBV7-9	.	CASSQGASQPQHF	TGTGCCAGCAGCCAAGGGGCCTCTCAGCCCCAGCATTTT
TRBJ2-2	.	TRBV27	.	CASSLSGNTGELFF	TGTGCCAGCAGTTTGTCGGGGAACACCGGGGAGCTGTTTTTT
TRBJ2-3	.	TRBV6-4	.	CASSDRAGMADTQYF	TGTGCCAGCAGTGACCGGGCAGGGATGGCAGATACGCAGTATTTT
TRBJ1-2	TRBD1	TRBV9	.	CASSPTGVYGYTF	TGTGCCAGCAGCCCGACAGGGGTCTATGGCTACACCTTC
TRBJ2-7	.	TRBV19	.	CASSPDSYEQYF	TGTGCCAGTAGTCCCGACTCCTACGAGCAGTACTTC
TRBJ2-5	.	TRBV25-1	.	CASSEYRSRYQETQYF	TGTGCCAGCAGTGAATACCGGTCAAGGTACCAAGAGACCCAGTACTTC
TRBJ2-7	.	TRBV10-2	.	CASSGVEGGSYEQYF	TGCGCCAGCAGTGGGGTGGAGGGGGGGTCCTACGAGCAGTACTTC
TRBJ1-1	TRBD1	TRBV7-6	.	CASSAPGQGSTEAFF	TGTGCCAGCAGCGCACCGGGACAGGGGAGCACTGAAGCTTTCTTT
TRBJ2-1	.	TRBV4-3	.	CASSQDGNEQFF	TGCGCCAGCAGCCAAGATGGGAATGAGCAGTTCTTC
TRBJ2-5	.	TRBV27	.	CASSHRETQYF	TGTGCCAGCAGTCACCGAGAGACCCAGTACTTC
TRBJ2-4	TRBD1	TRBV27	.	CVSSQTWTGLDIQYF	TGTGTCAGCAGCCAAACCTGGACAGGGTTGGACATTCAGTACTTC
TRBJ2-1	TRBD2	TRBV4-3	.	CASSHGRGRDEQFF	TGCGCCAGCAGCCACGGAAGAGGGAGGGATGAGCAGTTCTTC
TRBJ1-5	TRBD1	TRBV19	.	CATLDWDRGINQPQHF	TGTGCCACCCTAGATTGGGACAGGGGTATCAATCAGCCCCAGCATTTT
TRBJ2-3	.	TRBV9	.	CASSPTGLYTDTQYF	TGTGCCAGCAGCCCCACGGGACTTTACACAGATACGCAGTATTTT
TRBJ1-1	TRBD1	TRBV2	.	CASSQGATEAFF	TGTGCCAGCAGTCAGGGGGCCACTGAAGCTTTCTTT
TRBJ1-5	.	TRBV28	once	CASTVLRGNQPQHF	TGTGCCAGCACCGTACTCAGGGGTAATCAGCCCCAGCATTTT
TRBJ2-2	.	TRBV9	once	CASSADNTGELFF	TGTGCCAGCAGCGCCGATAACACCGGGGAGCTGTTTTTT
TRBJ1-5	.	TRBV6-5	.	CASRAQSSNQPQHF	TGTGCCAGCAGGGCACAGAGTAGCAATCAGCCCCAGCATTTT
TRBJ2-5	TRBD1	TRBV14	.	CASSHRTGVETQYF	TGTGCCAGCAGCCACAGGACAGGGGTCGAGACCCAGTACTTC
TRBJ2-2	.	TRBV11-1	.	CASSLSTGSGELFF	TGTGCCAGCAGCTTGTCAACGGGGTCCGGGGAGCTGTTTTTT
TRBJ1-1	TRBD1	TRBV7-9	few	CASIPRSQGRTEAFF	TGTGCCAGCATCCCGAGGTCACAGGGGAGGACTGAAGCTTTCTTT
TRBJ1-3	.	TRBV7-8	.	CASSLGWLSASGNTIYF	TGTGCCAGCAGCTTAGGTTGGCTTTCGGCCTCTGGAAACACCATATATTTT
TRBJ2-1	TRBD1	TRBV19	.	CASIKGQGALNEQFF	TGTGCCAGTATCAAGGGACAGGGGGCCCTCAATGAGCAGTTCTTC
TRBJ2-7	.	TRBV9	once	CASSVEWGQVTYEQYF	TGTGCCAGCAGCGTAGAGTGGGGACAAGTTACCTACGAGCAGTACTTC
TRBJ1-5	.	TRBV18	.	CASSPRAYDQPQHF	TGTGCCAGCTCACCACGGGCATACGATCAGCCCCAGCATTTT
TRBJ2-1	.	TRBV10-3	.	CAISDRRKTYNEQFF	TGTGCCATCAGTGACAGGAGAAAGACCTACAATGAGCAGTTCTTC
TRBJ2-1	TRBD1	TRBV19	.	CASTGVPVYNEQFF	TGTGCCAGCACAGGGGTCCCCGTATACAATGAGCAGTTCTTC
TRBJ1-1	.	TRBV9	.	CASSIKGTENTEAFF	TGTGCCAGCAGCATCAAAGGGACCGAGAACACTGAAGCTTTCTTT
TRBJ1-1	.	TRBV18	few	CASSPEAGLNTEAFF	TGTGCCAGCTCACCTGAGGCAGGGTTGAACACTGAAGCTTTCTTT
TRBJ1-5	.	TRBV28	few	CASKPYSNQPQHF	TGTGCCAGCAAACCCTATAGCAATCAGCCCCAGCATTTT
TRBJ2-3	.	TRBV6-4	.	CASSDGTGDTDTQYF	TGTGCCAGCAGTGACGGGACGGGGGACACAGATACGCAGTATTTT
TRBJ1-5	.	TRBV27	once	CASSPGSFYQPQHF	TGTGCCAGCAGTCCGGGGTCATTCTATCAGCCCCAGCATTTT
TRBJ2-1	.	TRBV7-3	once	CASTLGDGSSYNEQFF	TGTGCCAGCACTCTTGGGGACGGTAGCTCCTACAATGAGCAGTTCTTC
TRBJ1-3	TRBD1	TRBV9	.	CASSAHRGSGNTIYF	TGTGCCAGCAGCGCACACAGGGGCTCTGGAAACACCATATATTTT
TRBJ2-6	.	TRBV5-6	.	CASSFWGAGANVLTF	TGTGCCAGCAGCTTTTGGGGGGCTGGGGCCAACGTCCTGACTTTC
TRBJ1-5	.	TRBV19	.	CASRGSGNNQPQHF	TGTGCCAGTAGGGGGTCGGGGAACAATCAGCCCCAGCATTTT
TRBJ2-1	TRBD2	TRBV10-3	.	CAISETGLAGTNEQFF	TGTGCCATCAGTGAGACAGGACTAGCGGGGACCAATGAGCAGTTCTTC
TRBJ2-3	.	TRBV30	once	CAWSPHKDTQYF	TGTGCCTGGAGTCCGCACAAGGATACGCAGTATTTT
TRBJ2-1	.	TRBV12-5	.	CASGHNEQFF	TGTGCTAGTGGTCATAATGAGCAGTTCTTC
TRBJ2-7	TRBD1	TRBV10-3	.	CAIRETGISYEQYF	TGTGCCATCAGGGAGACAGGGATCTCCTACGAGCAGTACTTC
TRBJ2-3	.	TRBV28	.	CASSLSRLGLEDTQYF	TGTGCCAGCAGTTTATCGAGACTCGGCTTAGAAGATACGCAGTATTTT
TRBJ2-3	TRBD2	TRBV9	.	CASSVVSGGASDTQYF	TGTGCCAGCAGCGTAGTATCCGGGGGGGCCTCAGATACGCAGTATTTT
TRBJ1-6	.	TRBV27	.	CASSPPPTENSPLHF	TGTGCCAGCAGTCCGCCCCCGACAGAGAATTCACCCCTCCACTTT
TRBJ1-5	.	TRBV2	.	CASSDYTRGNQPQHF	TGTGCCAGCAGTGACTACACTCGGGGCAATCAGCCCCAGCATTTT
TRBJ2-3	.	TRBV15	.	CATSRDRGSSTDTQYF	TGTGCCACCAGCAGAGATCGGGGAAGTAGCACAGATACGCAGTATTTT